Listed below are T cell receptor beta chains from one sample, sequenced in a study of breast tumors, draining lymph nodes, adjacent tissues. Each CDR3 protein gets one entry after TCRdb re-called the multiplex PCR reads with MiXCR. This table holds roughly 110,000 distinct CDR3 sequences, 30% found once. The specimen sequenced was axillary lymph node tissue. The origin of the receptors is a female donor with breast cancer. Some clones in this sample may be carry-over from other donors' samples. Each CDR3 is given with its conserved first and last residue. Fields, in order: CDR3 length, J gene, V gene, clone size, D gene, CDR3 DNA, CDR3 protein. A D gene is named only where the DNA matches it firmly. A clone size is listed for some rows: how often the clone was seen (once, few, many), or a class if it is expanded.

cdr3_length: 15; j_call: TRBJ2-5; v_call: TRBV5-1; clone_size: many; d_call: -; cdr3_nt: TGCGCCAGCAGCCTCAGGGTGGGAAGGCAAGAGACCCAGTACTTC; cdr3_aa: CASSLRVGRQETQYF
cdr3_length: 14; j_call: TRBJ2-1; v_call: TRBV5-8; clone_size: many; d_call: -; cdr3_nt: TGTGCCAGCAGGCCCAATCCCAGGTACAATGAGCAGTTCTTC; cdr3_aa: CASRPNPRYNEQFF
cdr3_length: 16; j_call: TRBJ1-4; v_call: TRBV2; clone_size: many; d_call: TRBD1; cdr3_nt: TGTGCCAGCAGTACAAGGACAGGCGCGTTTAATGAAAAACTGTTTTTT; cdr3_aa: CASSTRTGAFNEKLFF
cdr3_length: 17; j_call: TRBJ2-7; v_call: TRBV10-3; clone_size: -; d_call: TRBD2; cdr3_nt: TGTGCCATCAGTGAGTCGACTCTAGCGGGAGGGCTCGGTGAGCAGTACTTC; cdr3_aa: CAISESTLAGGLGEQYF
cdr3_length: 12; j_call: TRBJ1-6; v_call: TRBV25-1; clone_size: many; d_call: -; cdr3_nt: TGTGCCAGCAGTGTAAGAAATTCACCCCTCCACTTT; cdr3_aa: CASSVRNSPLHF
cdr3_length: 16; j_call: TRBJ2-3; v_call: TRBV14; clone_size: many; d_call: TRBD2; cdr3_nt: TGTGCCAGCAGCCGTTCTCGGGAGGTCTGGACAGATACGCAGTATTTT; cdr3_aa: CASSRSREVWTDTQYF
cdr3_length: 15; j_call: TRBJ1-5; v_call: TRBV5-5; clone_size: -; d_call: TRBD1; cdr3_nt: TGTGCCAGCAGCACCGGGACAGGGGTTAATCAGCCCCAGCATTTT; cdr3_aa: CASSTGTGVNQPQHF
cdr3_length: 13; j_call: TRBJ2-7; v_call: TRBV20-1; clone_size: -; d_call: TRBD1; cdr3_nt: TGCAGTGCTAGAGAGGGACAGGGCGACGAGCAGTACTTC; cdr3_aa: CSAREGQGDEQYF
cdr3_length: 15; j_call: TRBJ2-5; v_call: TRBV19; clone_size: many; d_call: -; cdr3_nt: TGTGCCAGTAGTATAGTAGGCAGAATGCAAGAGACCCAGTACTTC; cdr3_aa: CASSIVGRMQETQYF
cdr3_length: 15; j_call: TRBJ1-2; v_call: TRBV29-1; clone_size: -; d_call: TRBD1; cdr3_nt: TGCAGCGTTGAAGACTCGGGACAGGGGGCCTATGGCTACACCTTC; cdr3_aa: CSVEDSGQGAYGYTF
cdr3_length: 14; j_call: TRBJ2-5; v_call: TRBV15; clone_size: many; d_call: -; cdr3_nt: TGTGCCACCAGCAGGGTTGGAACGGAAGAGACCCAGTACTTC; cdr3_aa: CATSRVGTEETQYF
cdr3_length: 12; j_call: TRBJ2-3; v_call: TRBV19; clone_size: -; d_call: -; cdr3_nt: TGTGCCAGTAGTGAGGGAACAGATACGCAGTATTTT; cdr3_aa: CASSEGTDTQYF
cdr3_length: 15; j_call: TRBJ2-3; v_call: TRBV20-1; clone_size: many; d_call: TRBD2; cdr3_nt: TGCAGTGCTACAGGAAGCGGGAGAAGCACAGATACGCAGTATTTT; cdr3_aa: CSATGSGRSTDTQYF
cdr3_length: 14; j_call: TRBJ1-1; v_call: TRBV12-5; clone_size: -; d_call: -; cdr3_nt: TGTGCTAGTGGTCCCGCTGGAAGGGTCACTGAAGCTTTCTTT; cdr3_aa: CASGPAGRVTEAFF
cdr3_length: 15; j_call: TRBJ2-5; v_call: TRBV20-1; clone_size: -; d_call: -; cdr3_nt: TGCAGTGCAGGACAGGTAGGGGAGGGCCAAGAGACCCAGTACTTC; cdr3_aa: CSAGQVGEGQETQYF
cdr3_length: 17; j_call: TRBJ2-1; v_call: TRBV7-8; clone_size: -; d_call: TRBD2; cdr3_nt: TGTGCCAGCAGCTTAGTGGTGGGAGGGAGCTCCTACAATGAGCAGTTCTTC; cdr3_aa: CASSLVVGGSSYNEQFF
cdr3_length: 16; j_call: TRBJ2-7; v_call: TRBV5-1; clone_size: -; d_call: -; cdr3_nt: TGTGCCAGCAGCTGCTACGGGGGGCTGGATAGCTACGAGCAGTACTTC; cdr3_aa: CASSCYGGLDSYEQYF
cdr3_length: 15; j_call: TRBJ2-2; v_call: TRBV7-2; clone_size: many; d_call: -; cdr3_nt: TGTGCCAGCAGCTTACAGGCCCCTCCAGGAGGGGAGCTGTTTTTT; cdr3_aa: CASSLQAPPGGELFF
cdr3_length: 17; j_call: TRBJ2-3; v_call: TRBV12-3/TRBV12-4; clone_size: many; d_call: -; cdr3_nt: TGTGCCAGCAGTCCAGGGGGCGGAACTAGCGGTACAGATACGCAGTATTTT; cdr3_aa: CASSPGGGTSGTDTQYF
cdr3_length: 14; j_call: TRBJ1-1; v_call: TRBV20-1; clone_size: few; d_call: -; cdr3_nt: TGCAGTGCTCAGTGGCAATGGACACCTTATGAAGCTTTCTTT; cdr3_aa: CSAQWQWTPYEAFF
cdr3_length: 15; j_call: TRBJ2-3; v_call: TRBV5-6; clone_size: many; d_call: TRBD1; cdr3_nt: TGTGCCAGCAGCCCGGGACAGGGGCGCACAGATACGCAGTATTTT; cdr3_aa: CASSPGQGRTDTQYF
cdr3_length: 14; j_call: TRBJ2-2; v_call: TRBV28; clone_size: -; d_call: -; cdr3_nt: TGTGCCAGCAGTTTACGGGGGAGAGCCGGGGAGCTGTTTTTT; cdr3_aa: CASSLRGRAGELFF
cdr3_length: 15; j_call: TRBJ2-6; v_call: TRBV20-1; clone_size: -; d_call: -; cdr3_nt: TGCAGTGCTAGAGAAACAGATTCTGGGGCCAACGCCCTGACTTTC; cdr3_aa: CSARETDSGANALTF
cdr3_length: 15; j_call: TRBJ2-2; v_call: TRBV4-3; clone_size: many; d_call: -; cdr3_nt: TGCGCCAGCAGCCAAATGGCCGTGTACACCGGGGAGCTGTTTTTT; cdr3_aa: CASSQMAVYTGELFF
cdr3_length: 15; j_call: TRBJ1-5; v_call: TRBV28; clone_size: -; d_call: -; cdr3_nt: TGTGCCAGCAGTTTAGGGTTCGGTAGCAATCAGCCCCAGCATTTT; cdr3_aa: CASSLGFGSNQPQHF
cdr3_length: 17; j_call: TRBJ2-1; v_call: TRBV15; clone_size: -; d_call: TRBD1; cdr3_nt: TGTGCCACCAGCAGTCGTAAGGGGGCGCAGTTCTACAATGAGCAGTTCTTC; cdr3_aa: CATSSRKGAQFYNEQFF
cdr3_length: 14; j_call: TRBJ2-5; v_call: TRBV2; clone_size: -; d_call: -; cdr3_nt: TGTGCCAGCAGTGGGGCGATGGGCAATCAGCCCCAGTACTTC; cdr3_aa: CASSGAMGNQPQYF
cdr3_length: 15; j_call: TRBJ2-3; v_call: TRBV10-3; clone_size: -; d_call: TRBD2; cdr3_nt: TGTGCCAGCAGTTACGGGGGGGGGAGCACAGATACGCAGTATTTT; cdr3_aa: CASSYGGGSTDTQYF
cdr3_length: 16; j_call: TRBJ1-2; v_call: TRBV6-1; clone_size: once; d_call: -; cdr3_nt: TGTGCCAGCAGTGACTCCCCCCCGGGCGCTGACTATGGCTACACCTTC; cdr3_aa: CASSDSPPGADYGYTF
cdr3_length: 17; j_call: TRBJ2-7; v_call: TRBV15; clone_size: many; d_call: TRBD1; cdr3_nt: TGTGCCACCAGCAGAGCCACAGGGGGACACGCCTCCTACGAGCAGTACTTC; cdr3_aa: CATSRATGGHASYEQYF
cdr3_length: 18; j_call: TRBJ1-6; v_call: TRBV6-7; clone_size: many; d_call: -; cdr3_nt: TGTGCCAGCTCACCAAAGGGACTGTTGAAATCCTATAATTCACCCCTCCACTTT; cdr3_aa: CASSPKGLLKSYNSPLHF
cdr3_length: 15; j_call: TRBJ2-5; v_call: TRBV20-1; clone_size: many; d_call: TRBD2; cdr3_nt: TGCAGTGCAAGTCCCGCGGGGGGGGTTCAAGAGACCCAGTACTTC; cdr3_aa: CSASPAGGVQETQYF
cdr3_length: 16; j_call: TRBJ2-3; v_call: TRBV4-1; clone_size: many; d_call: -; cdr3_nt: TGCGCCAGCAGCCAAGATAGCGGACTAGGGGGACATACGCAGTATTTT; cdr3_aa: CASSQDSGLGGHTQYF
cdr3_length: 12; j_call: TRBJ2-1; v_call: TRBV27; clone_size: many; d_call: -; cdr3_nt: TGTGCCAGCAGTTCCCGGGGCCGAGAGCAGTTCTTC; cdr3_aa: CASSSRGREQFF
cdr3_length: 14; j_call: TRBJ2-7; v_call: TRBV7-6; clone_size: many; d_call: TRBD1; cdr3_nt: TGTGCCAGCAGCGACAGGGGACATCCCTACGAGCAGTACTTC; cdr3_aa: CASSDRGHPYEQYF
cdr3_length: 15; j_call: TRBJ1-5; v_call: TRBV9; clone_size: -; d_call: TRBD1; cdr3_nt: TGTGCCAACAGCATTGGACAGGGGGAGGGTCAGCCCCCGCATTTT; cdr3_aa: CANSIGQGEGQPPHF
cdr3_length: 13; j_call: TRBJ2-7; v_call: TRBV20-1; clone_size: many; d_call: -; cdr3_nt: TGCAGTGCTCCCACGGGGGGACAATACGAGCAGTACTTC; cdr3_aa: CSAPTGGQYEQYF
cdr3_length: 15; j_call: TRBJ2-2; v_call: TRBV7-9; clone_size: many; d_call: TRBD2; cdr3_nt: TGTGCCAGCAGCCTTCTAGCGGGGGGGCTAGCGGAGCTGTTTTTT; cdr3_aa: CASSLLAGGLAELFF
cdr3_length: 19; j_call: TRBJ2-3; v_call: TRBV11-2; clone_size: many; d_call: TRBD2; cdr3_nt: TGTGCCAGCAGCCCCCGCTACGGGACTAGCGGGAGGGAGATAGATACGCAGTATTTT; cdr3_aa: CASSPRYGTSGREIDTQYF
cdr3_length: 14; j_call: TRBJ2-2; v_call: TRBV27; clone_size: few; d_call: -; cdr3_nt: TGTGCCAGCAGTTTTCGCGTAGGAACCGGGGAGCTGTTTTTT; cdr3_aa: CASSFRVGTGELFF
cdr3_length: 13; j_call: TRBJ2-3; v_call: TRBV29-1; clone_size: many; d_call: TRBD1; cdr3_nt: TGCAGCGTCTGGACAGGGAGCACAGATACGCAGTATTTT; cdr3_aa: CSVWTGSTDTQYF
cdr3_length: 11; j_call: TRBJ2-2; v_call: TRBV20-1; clone_size: many; d_call: -; cdr3_nt: TGCAGTGCTAAGGGGCCCGGGGAGCTGTTTTTT; cdr3_aa: CSAKGPGELFF
cdr3_length: 16; j_call: TRBJ2-1; v_call: TRBV5-1; clone_size: many; d_call: TRBD2; cdr3_nt: TGCGCCAGCAGCTTGGATAGCGGGAGGGCGAACAATGAGCAGTTCTTC; cdr3_aa: CASSLDSGRANNEQFF
cdr3_length: 18; j_call: TRBJ1-3; v_call: TRBV25-1; clone_size: many; d_call: TRBD1; cdr3_nt: TGTGCCAGCAGTGCCGCCGGACAGGGGGGCGGCTCTGGAAACACCATATATTTT; cdr3_aa: CASSAAGQGGGSGNTIYF
cdr3_length: 15; j_call: TRBJ2-3; v_call: TRBV28; clone_size: many; d_call: -; cdr3_nt: TGTGCCAGCAGTACCCAACAGTCGTTCACAGATACGCAGTATTTT; cdr3_aa: CASSTQQSFTDTQYF
cdr3_length: 14; j_call: TRBJ1-5; v_call: TRBV7-2; clone_size: many; d_call: TRBD1; cdr3_nt: TGTGCCAGCAGCTCCCAGGGGGCAGGGCAGCCCCAGCATTTT; cdr3_aa: CASSSQGAGQPQHF
cdr3_length: 15; j_call: TRBJ1-2; v_call: TRBV7-9; clone_size: many; d_call: -; cdr3_nt: TGTGCCAGCAGCATACTCCGGGACCAAGAGGGGGGCTACCCCTTC; cdr3_aa: CASSILRDQEGGYPF
cdr3_length: 13; j_call: TRBJ2-1; v_call: TRBV6-5; clone_size: many; d_call: -; cdr3_nt: TGTGCCAGCAGTAGGACCTCCTACAATGAGCAGTTCTTC; cdr3_aa: CASSRTSYNEQFF
cdr3_length: 12; j_call: TRBJ2-3; v_call: TRBV6-5; clone_size: once; d_call: -; cdr3_nt: TGTGTCAGCAGTCCCAACAGAGATACGCGGTATTTT; cdr3_aa: CVSSPNRDTRYF
cdr3_length: 16; j_call: TRBJ2-7; v_call: TRBV6-1; clone_size: many; d_call: -; cdr3_nt: TGTGCCAGCAGTGGGGGGTGGGGAAGTTTCATCTACGAGCAGTACTTC; cdr3_aa: CASSGGWGSFIYEQYF
cdr3_length: 12; j_call: TRBJ2-4; v_call: TRBV27; clone_size: few; d_call: -; cdr3_nt: TGTGCCAGCAGCACCCTCCTAGGGATTCAGTACTTC; cdr3_aa: CASSTLLGIQYF
cdr3_length: 15; j_call: TRBJ2-1; v_call: TRBV19; clone_size: many; d_call: -; cdr3_nt: TGTGCCAGTACAAACTACCTACGGGGACCGTACGAGCAGTTCTTC; cdr3_aa: CASTNYLRGPYEQFF
cdr3_length: 14; j_call: TRBJ1-4; v_call: TRBV20-1; clone_size: -; d_call: TRBD1; cdr3_nt: TGCAGTGCTAGAGTGACAGGGGTCGGTGGAAAACTGTTTTTT; cdr3_aa: CSARVTGVGGKLFF
cdr3_length: 15; j_call: TRBJ2-5; v_call: TRBV6-5; clone_size: many; d_call: -; cdr3_nt: TGTGCCAGCAGTTACGCTCACAGGGAGAGGGAGACCCAGTACTTC; cdr3_aa: CASSYAHRERETQYF
cdr3_length: 15; j_call: TRBJ2-3; v_call: TRBV5-1; clone_size: -; d_call: -; cdr3_nt: TGCGCCAGCAGCTTGGCGAGTTTCCGCGCAGATACGCAGTATTTT; cdr3_aa: CASSLASFRADTQYF
cdr3_length: 15; j_call: TRBJ1-4; v_call: TRBV4-3; clone_size: -; d_call: -; cdr3_nt: TGCGCCAGCAGCCAAGAGAGCGGGGTGAGTGAAAAACTGTTTTTT; cdr3_aa: CASSQESGVSEKLFF
cdr3_length: 15; j_call: TRBJ1-2; v_call: TRBV25-1; clone_size: -; d_call: -; cdr3_nt: TGTGCCAGCAGCCGAGATCAAGGGGGGCGGAATGGCTACACCTTC; cdr3_aa: CASSRDQGGRNGYTF